This note documents a single T cell receptor beta chain sequence. The source of the sample is a study of blood T cell repertoires in COVID-19. This CDR3 is built from 13 residues. Germline CDR1 reads SGHTA; CDR2 reads FQGNSA. J was trimmed by 7 bases and V by 5 bases; bases with no gene match: 5. Profiled with immunoSEQ multiplex PCR; TCRdb holds only in-frame clones, not every one. The sample carries under 150,000 clones, roughly three quarters recorded once. The sequencing input was peripheral blood. The receptor was isolated from an elderly woman with acute or convalescent COVID-19. The chain links TRBV7-2 to TRBJ1-5; 7 bases agree with TRBD1. The CDR3 sequence is CASSLNRGQPQHF. CDR3 DNA: TGTGCCAGCAGCCTAAACAGGGGCCAGCCCCAGCATTTT.